The 18 T cell receptor beta chains below come from one sample, sequenced in a study of T cell responses to AZD1222 COVID-19 vaccine. Assay used: immunoSEQ multiplex PCR; TCRdb lists only in-frame clones, some missing. This table holds some 140,000 clones, roughly 90% found once. Sequences were derived from peripheral blood, sampled on day 0 of AZD1222 vaccination. Source of these receptors: an adult in good health.

The V and J genes are TRBV19 and TRBJ1-1, with TRBD1 identical over 9 bases. Trimming removed 5 bases from V and 1 base from J; junction bases left unmatched: 5. Germline-derived CDR1 and CDR2 are LNHDA and SQIVND (reference sequence). The CDR3 spans 15 residues. CDR3 DNA sequence: TGTGCCAGTAGTCATCGACAGGGGGGGAACACTGAAGCTTTCTTT. This sequence encodes CASSHRQGGNTEAFF.

The chain links TRBV29-1 to TRBJ1-1; D is undetermined. The CDR3 spans 11 residues. Trimming pared 0 bases from V and 1 base from J, leaving 0 bases between. Germline values: CDR1 SQVTM, CDR2 ANQGSEA. The CDR3 protein is CSVEENTEAFF. The CDR3, as DNA: TGCAGCGTTGAAGAGAACACTGAAGCTTTCTTT.

This chain uses TRBV5-1 with TRBJ2-1; no firm D call. CDR1 SGHRS and CDR2 YFSETQ come from the germline V gene. The CDR3 runs to 11 residues. Deletions cut 6 bases from V and 6 bases from J, with 7 bases between. The CDR3 bases are TGCGCCAGCACGGAGCTCAATGAGCAGTTCTTC. Amino acids: CASTELNEQFF.

The chain uses TRBV10-1 and TRBJ1-1; D perhaps matches TRBD1 (5 bases). Trimming removed 0 bases at V and 6 bases at J, with 8 bases between. The CDR3 consists of 13 residues. CDR1 is WNHNN, CDR2 SYGVQD, per germline (reference sequence). The CDR3 bases are TGCGCCAGCAGTGAGTCCTGGGGCGCTGAAGCTTTCTTT. Protein product: CASSESWGAEAFF.

Only one count was recorded for this clone. CDR3 region: CATSDGRTGSAGGLYGYTF. In nucleotides, the CDR3 is TGTGCCACCAGTGATGGGCGGACCGGGTCGGCAGGGGGCCTCTATGGCTACACCTTC. This chain joins TRBV24-1 and TRBJ1-2, with TRBD1 matching over 8 bases. V was pared by 3 bases and J by 4 bases, with 18 bases of the junction left unmatched. CDR1 is KGHDR and CDR2 is SFDVKD in the germline V gene. The CDR3 totals 19 residues.

The chain couples TRBV7-9 to TRBJ1-1, with D possibly being TRBD1 (6 bases). This CDR3 has 15 amino acids. Germline V gives CDR1 SEHNR, CDR2 FQNEAQ (reference sequence). V was trimmed by 1 base and J by 3 bases, leaving 12 bases between them. The CDR3 region is CASSLEGVRDTEAFF. Here the CDR3 DNA reads TGTGCCAGCAGCTTAGAGGGGGTGAGGGACACTGAAGCTTTCTTT.

This clone came up a few times. This chain uses TRBV30 with TRBJ1-6; D is possibly TRBD1 (5 bases). The CDR3 covers 18 residues. V dropped 2 bases and J dropped 1 base, with 18 bases sitting between them. Looked up from germline, CDR1 is GTSNPN and CDR2 is SVGIG (reference sequence). The CDR3 loop reads CAWSRGGGEGSYNSPLHF. In DNA form, the CDR3 reads TGTGCCTGGAGTCGGGGCGGAGGCGAGGGGTCCTATAATTCACCCCTCCACTTT.

This clone occurred a few times. One end of the junction varies from germline; a read error may be responsible. V gene TRBV7-7 combines with J gene TRBJ2-3; no definite D call. Germline CDR1 is SSHAT and CDR2 is FNYEAQ (reference sequence). CDR3 length: 14 amino acids. The CDR3 DNA reads TGTGCTAGCAGCTTAGACGGGTCCACAGATACGCAGTATTTT. The encoded protein is CASSLDGSTDTQYF.

The count of this clone is one. The V gene is TRBV11-2, the J gene TRBJ1-3; TRBD1 might be the D (5 bases). CDR1 is SGHAT and CDR2 is FQNNGV in the germline V gene. V was cut by 5 bases and J by 0 bases, with 8 bases left in between. The CDR3 is 14 residues long. CDR3 loop: CASSPGPSGNTIYF. The CDR3 nucleotides read TGTGCCAGCAGCCCGGGGCCCTCTGGAAACACCATATATTTT.

The chain links TRBV28 to TRBJ1-2, with 7 bases matching TRBD1. CDR1 is MDHEN and CDR2 is SYDVKM in the germline V gene. The CDR3 sequence is 14 residues long. V trimming: 5 bases; J trimming: 5 bases; junction bases outside the gene matches: 8. The CDR3 protein is CASSIPGQLYGYTF. Here the CDR3 DNA reads TGTGCCAGCAGTATCCCGGGACAGCTTTATGGCTACACCTTC.

The rearrangement uses TRBV27 and TRBJ1-2; D not resolved. V was trimmed by 6 bases and J by 4 bases, leaving 15 bases between them. In germline, CDR1 is MNHEY, CDR2 SMNVEV (reference sequence). The CDR3 consists of 14 residues. The CDR3 reads CASSTLDPVYGYTF. DNA of the CDR3: TGTGCCAGCAGCACCCTGGACCCCGTCTATGGCTACACCTTC.

The V gene is TRBV5-1, the J gene TRBJ2-3, with 8 bases identical to TRBD2. The CDR3 spans 16 residues. The ends lost 4 bases at V and 0 bases at J; junction bases unmatched: 7. Germline V gene data show CDR1 as SGHRS and CDR2 as YFSETQ. The DNA for the CDR3 is TGCGCCAGCAGCAACATACTAGCGGCTAGCACAGATACGCAGTATTTT. Amino acid sequence: CASSNILAASTDTQYF. The full variable domain, completed using reference TRBV5-1 and TRBJ2-3, is KAGVTQTPRYLIKTRGQQVTLSCSPISGHRSVSWYQQTPGQGLQFLFEYFSETQRNKGNFPGRFSGRQFSNSRSEMNVSTLELGDSALYLCASSNILAASTDTQYFGPGTRLTVL.

The V gene is TRBV2, the J gene TRBJ1-1; 8 bases match TRBD1. This CDR3 is built from 13 residues. Germline-derived CDR1 and CDR2 are SNHLY and FYNNEI. Unmatched junction bases numbered 4, after V lost 9 bases and J lost 1 base. The CDR3 region has the DNA TGTGCCAGTGCAGACAGGGGGAACACTGAAGCTTTCTTT. It encodes CASADRGNTEAFF.

V is TRBV6-5 and J is TRBJ1-1; D uncertain. The V end lost 8 bases, the J end lost 4 bases, and 8 bases lay between the germline ends. This CDR3 spans 11 amino acids. Germline CDR1 and CDR2: MNHEY and SVGAGI. The CDR3 sequence: CASLGVTEAFF. The CDR3 region has the DNA TGTGCCAGCCTTGGGGTCACTGAAGCTTTCTTT.

V gene TRBV9 combines with J gene TRBJ2-2; TRBD2 matches 8 bases. Germline CDR1 and CDR2: SGDLS and YYNGEE. With V trimmed by 1 base and J by 4 bases, 3 bases remained unmatched. This CDR3 contains 15 residues. CDR3 nucleotide sequence: TGTGCCAGCAGCGTAACTAGCGGAACCACCGGGGAGCTGTTTTTT. Its protein is CASSVTSGTTGELFF.

The chain carries TRBV30 and TRBJ1-1; 7 nucleotides match TRBD1. Germline CDR1 reads GTSNPN; CDR2 reads SVGIG (reference sequence). The CDR3 runs to 12 residues. The V gene end was trimmed by 6 bases and the J gene end by 2 bases; junction bases not matched to a gene: 3. The CDR3, as DNA: TGTGCCTGCAGACAGGGTAACACTGAAGCTTTCTTT. Its translation is CACRQGNTEAFF. Drawing the rest from reference TRBV30 and TRBJ1-1, the complete variable domain is SQTIHQWPATLVQPVGSPLSLECTVEGTSNPNLYWYRQAAGRGLQLLFYSVGIGQISSEVPQNLSASRPQDRQFILSSKKLLLSDSGFYLCACRQGNTEAFFGQGTRLTVV.

The chain has TRBV2 and TRBJ2-3; possibly TRBD2 for D (7 bases). The V and J ends lost 6 bases and 3 bases respectively, with 16 bases between them. The CDR3 is made up of 15 amino acids. In germline, CDR1 is SNHLY, CDR2 FYNNEI. CDR3 loop: CASSNRGARTDTQYF. The DNA for the CDR3 is TGTGCCAGCAGCAACCGGGGGGCTAGGACAGATACGCAGTATTTT.

V gene TRBV6-2 or TRBV6-3 combines with J gene TRBJ1-3; no definite D call. Per germline, CDR1 MNHEY and CDR2 SVGEGT. The CDR3 consists of 17 residues. Trimming stripped 5 bases from V and 3 bases from J, with 20 bases between. The CDR3 sequence: CASSATSGNLFGNTIYF. CDR3 bases: TGTGCCAGCAGTGCGACCTCGGGAAACCTTTTTGGAAACACCATATATTTT.